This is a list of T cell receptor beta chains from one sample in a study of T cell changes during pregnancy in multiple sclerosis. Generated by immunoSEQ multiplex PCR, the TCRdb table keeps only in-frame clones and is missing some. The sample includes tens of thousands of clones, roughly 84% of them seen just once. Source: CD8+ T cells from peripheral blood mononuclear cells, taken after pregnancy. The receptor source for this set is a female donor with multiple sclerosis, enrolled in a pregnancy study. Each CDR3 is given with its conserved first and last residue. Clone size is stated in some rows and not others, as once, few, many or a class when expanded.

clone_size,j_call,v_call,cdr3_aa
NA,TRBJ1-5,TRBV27,CASTTALDQPQHF
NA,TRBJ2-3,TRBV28,CASRSGTGVTQYF
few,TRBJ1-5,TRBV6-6,CASSPETGAVRPQHF
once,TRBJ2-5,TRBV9,CASSSVERGGEETQYF
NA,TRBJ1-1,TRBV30,CAWSVLRNTEAFF
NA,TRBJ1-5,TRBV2,CASREFPTYSDQPQHF
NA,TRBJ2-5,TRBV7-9,CASSSAPGQKETQYF
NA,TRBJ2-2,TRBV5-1,CASSLRASGIGELFF
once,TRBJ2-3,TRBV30,CAESRGAGRDTQYF
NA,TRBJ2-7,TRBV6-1,CASSEALRGSASYEQYF
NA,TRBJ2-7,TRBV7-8,CASSLAKGEGSYEQYF
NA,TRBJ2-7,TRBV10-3,CAISESEGIKSEQYF
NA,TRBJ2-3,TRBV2,CASSDKASGGSDTQYF
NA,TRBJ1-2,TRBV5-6,CASSLERIYGYTF
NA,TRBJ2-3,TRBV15,CATSTIFGRDSGTDTQYF
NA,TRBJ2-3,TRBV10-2,CASKWERATDTQYF
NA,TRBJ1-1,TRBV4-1,CASSQDRLTEAFF
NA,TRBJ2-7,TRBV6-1,CASSEEQGNSYEQYF
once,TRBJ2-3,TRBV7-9,CALEGGEDTDTQYF
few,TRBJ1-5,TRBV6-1,CASSEEGRGGQPQHF
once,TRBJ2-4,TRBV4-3,CASSPAGDGNIQYF
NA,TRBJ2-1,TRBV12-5,CASGLVPVRGYNEQFF
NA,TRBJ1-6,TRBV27,CASSPLRGYNSPLHF
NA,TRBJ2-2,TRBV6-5,CASSFRGTGELFF
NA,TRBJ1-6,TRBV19,CASQQGRVSPLHF
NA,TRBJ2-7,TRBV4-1,CASSQDPPGSGYEQYF
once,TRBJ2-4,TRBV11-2,CASSAKAGKNIQYF
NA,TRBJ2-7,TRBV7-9,CASSSQTGNYEQYF
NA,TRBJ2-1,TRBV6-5,CASSYREGSNEQFF
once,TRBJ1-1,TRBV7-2,CASSLGGLPEAFF
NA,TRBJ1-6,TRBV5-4,CASSRGTGVSPLHF
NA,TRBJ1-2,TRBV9,CASGEGWNYGYTF